Listed here are 31 T cell receptor beta chains from one sample, sequenced in a study of blood T cell repertoires in COVID-19 (dated by TCRdb to about 2020). Libraries were prepared through the immunoSEQ multiplex PCR assay. Held by TCRdb, this immuneACCESS table contains in-frame sequences only and omits some clones. Under half of the omission traces to an unresolved V gene where checked; the cause of the rest is unknown. In all, the sample holds 85,000 to 100,000 clones, and around 80% of those were seen once. In total, the top ten clones hold 7.5% to 9.5% of the sample. Material: peripheral blood. All receptors derive from a man aged 45 to 65 who had recovered from COVID-19.

The table lists this clone with a count of one. This chain links TRBV30 with TRBJ2-7, with 9 bases aligning to TRBD2. Germline lookup yields CDR1 GTSNPN and CDR2 SVGIG (reference sequence). The CDR3 loop spans 11 amino acids. The ends lost 2 bases at V and 12 bases at J; junction bases unmatched: 5. The CDR3 protein is CAWSRGLAPYF. For the CDR3, the DNA is TGTGCCTGGAGTCGGGGACTAGCACCGTACTTC.

The gene calls are TRBV7-2 and TRBJ2-5; 8 nucleotides agree with TRBD1. J lost 4 bases, V lost 4 bases, and 5 bases had no gene match. The CDR3 runs 14 residues. Germline V gene sequence: CDR1 SGHTA, CDR2 FQGNSA. The CDR3 DNA reads as TGTGCCAGCAGCTACGGACAGGGACGAGAGACCCAGTACTTC. Translated: CASSYGQGRETQYF.

The chain is built from TRBV9 and TRBJ2-1; 7 bases are a match to TRBD2. The ends lost 10 bases at V and 10 bases at J; junction bases unmatched: 11. The CDR3 sequence is 12 residues long. Germline V gene lookup returns CDR1 SGDLS and CDR2 YYNGEE. The CDR3 loop is CAVSGTKGEQFF. CDR3 DNA sequence: TGTGCCGTGTCCGGGACTAAAGGAGAGCAGTTCTTC.

The V gene is TRBV6-6, the J gene TRBJ2-3; TRBD2 agrees at 10 bases. Germline values: CDR1 MNHNY, CDR2 SVGAGI (reference sequence). The CDR3 runs 15 residues. The J segment lost 4 bases and the V segment lost 8 bases, leaving 9 bases of the junction unmatched. In DNA form, the CDR3 reads TGTGCCAGCGTTTTGACTAGCGGGTTCCCAGATACGCAGTATTTT. This sequence encodes CASVLTSGFPDTQYF.

The rearrangement joins TRBV6-2 or TRBV6-3 to TRBJ2-7; 8 bases are a match to TRBD2. The CDR3 covers 14 residues. Germline CDR1 and CDR2: MNHEY and SVGEGT. J was trimmed by 3 bases and V by 2 bases; bases with no gene match: 3. In nucleotides, the CDR3 is TGTGCCAGCAGTTACGGGACTAGTATCTACGAGCAGTACTTC. This sequence encodes CASSYGTSIYEQYF.

The gene calls are TRBV20-1 and TRBJ1-1, with 10 bases aligning to TRBD1. V lost 6 bases, J lost 10 bases, and 5 bases stayed unmatched. The CDR3 runs 11 residues. Germline V gene lookup returns CDR1 DFQATT and CDR2 SNEGSKA (reference sequence). The DNA for the CDR3 is TGCAGTGCCCCGGACAGGGGGGTAGCTTTCTTT. The encoded protein is CSAPDRGVAFF.

This clone has a count of ten or more. The V call is TRBV5-1, the J call TRBJ1-2; TRBD1 matches 8 bases. The CDR3 has 15 residues. V lost 4 bases to trimming and J lost 9 bases; unmatched junction nucleotides: 14. From germline, CDR1 is SGHRS and CDR2 YFSETQ. CDR3 protein: CASSRDGAGGISYTF. The DNA of the CDR3 is TGCGCCAGCAGCCGGGATGGGGCAGGGGGCATTAGCTACACCTTC.

The V gene is TRBV9, the J gene TRBJ2-5; 7 bases are a match to TRBD2. The CDR3 length is 15 residues. V was pared by 5 bases and J by 3 bases, with 10 bases of the junction left unmatched. Germline-derived CDR1 and CDR2 are SGDLS and YYNGEE. This CDR3 reads CASSKGTGGKETQYF. The DNA of the CDR3 is TGTGCCAGCAGTAAGGGGACCGGGGGGAAAGAGACCCAGTACTTC.

This clone was found once. CDR3 DNA: TGTGCCAGCAGCGTAGGGCACTACACAGATACGCAGTATTTT. It encodes CASSVGHYTDTQYF. This chain links TRBV9 with TRBJ2-3; D not certain. Germline CDR1 SGDLS, CDR2 YYNGEE. The CDR3 is made up of 14 amino acids. The ends were cut back, 0 bases at V and 2 bases at J, with 7 bases in the middle.

The rearrangement links TRBV9 to TRBJ2-1; D ambiguous. This CDR3 is 14 amino acids long. CDR1 SGDLS and CDR2 YYNGEE come from the germline V gene. V lost 0 bases to trimming and J lost 0 bases, with 4 bases between them. This CDR3 reads CASSVGSSYNEQFF. In nucleotides, the CDR3 is TGTGCCAGCAGCGTAGGGAGCTCCTACAATGAGCAGTTCTTC.

The sample holds a few counts of this clone. V is TRBV20-1 and J is TRBJ2-7; D gene uncertain. The germline V gene encodes CDR1 DFQATT and CDR2 SNEGSKA (reference sequence). V was shortened by 5 bases and J by 3 bases, with 5 bases between the two germline ends. The CDR3 extends over 10 amino acids. CDR3 sequence reads: CSALNYEQYF. In nucleotides, the CDR3 is TGCAGTGCTCTAAACTACGAGCAGTACTTC.

This clone was detected only a few times. The chain joins TRBV28 to TRBJ1-6; D unclear. The CDR3 has 12 residues. Germline V CDR1 and CDR2: MDHEN, SYDVKM. V gave up 7 bases and J gave up 12 bases, with 13 bases separating them. The CDR3 DNA follows: TGTGCCAGCACCCCCCCCCGGGGACCCCTCCACTTT. Encoded protein: CASTPPRGPLHF.

The J gene is TRBJ2-1, the V gene TRBV7-2; D is undetermined. Trimming took off 5 bases at V and 2 bases at J, with 19 bases between the two ends. The CDR3 totals 17 residues. Germline V gene sequence: CDR1 SGHTA, CDR2 FQGNSA. The CDR3 DNA sequence: TGTGCCAGCAGCAAACGAACGGCAGCGTTAACCTACAATGAGCAGTTCTTC. Protein product: CASSKRTAALTYNEQFF.

V is TRBV7-9 and J is TRBJ1-1, with D possibly being TRBD1 (5 bases). Looked up from germline, CDR1 is SEHNR and CDR2 is FQNEAQ (reference sequence). Trimming took 6 bases from V and 2 from J, leaving 13 bases between them. This CDR3 has 14 amino acids. CDR3 amino acids: CASRTDAVNTEAFF. The DNA for the CDR3 is TGTGCCAGCAGGACAGATGCTGTAAACACTGAAGCTTTCTTT.

The chain has TRBV3-1 (or the pseudogene TRBV3-2) and TRBJ2-3, with no clear D. This CDR3 is 15 amino acids long. V gave up 4 bases and J gave up 0 bases, with 11 bases separating them. The V gene's germline CDR1 is LGHDT and CDR2 YNNKEL (reference sequence). The CDR3 loop reads CASSLGTKSTDTQYF. The CDR3 DNA reads as TGTGCCAGCAGCCTTGGCACCAAGAGCACAGATACGCAGTATTTT.

This chain joins TRBV27 and TRBJ1-2; unclear D gene. This CDR3 has 11 amino acids. In germline, CDR1 is MNHEY, CDR2 SMNVEV (reference sequence). Trimming removed 6 bases from V and 2 bases from J, with 4 bases in between. The CDR3 reads CASRQNYGYTF. The CDR3 region has the DNA TGTGCCAGCAGACAGAACTATGGCTACACCTTC.

The chain is built from TRBV4-3 and TRBJ1-2; TRBD1 matches at 9 bases. V trimming: 3 bases; J trimming: 8 bases; junction bases outside the gene matches: 7. The CDR3 length is 14 residues. CDR1 and CDR2 (germline): LGHNA, YSLEER. CDR3 bases: TGCGCCAGCAGCCACCCCGGGACAGGGAAAGGCTACACCTTC. Translating gives CASSHPGTGKGYTF.

The chain combines TRBV2 with TRBJ2-1, with TRBD2 matching 9 bases. Trimming at V came to 6 bases and at J to 3 bases, leaving 6 bases not matched to a gene. The CDR3 consists of 15 residues. CDR1 SNHLY and CDR2 FYNNEI come from the germline V gene. The CDR3 loop reads CASRGGGGGYNEQFF. In DNA form, the CDR3 reads TGTGCCAGCAGAGGTGGCGGGGGGGGCTACAATGAGCAGTTCTTC.

This rearrangement joins TRBV15 to TRBJ2-1; possible D gene TRBD2, 6 bases. CDR1 LNHNV and CDR2 YYDKDF come from the germline V gene (reference sequence). V was cut by 1 base and J by 8 bases, with 12 bases left in between. CDR3 length equals 14 residues. The chain's CDR3 is CATSRGGRSDEQFF. The CDR3 coding sequence is TGTGCCACCAGCAGAGGGGGGAGGTCGGATGAGCAGTTCTTC.

This chain uses TRBV7-2 with TRBJ1-3; maybe TRBD1 (6 bases). V was pared by 1 base and J by 2 bases, with 12 bases between. The CDR3 contains 16 residues. Germline lookup yields CDR1 SGHTA and CDR2 FQGNSA. CDR3 residues: CASSLVWAGAGNTIYF. The DNA for the CDR3 is TGTGCCAGCAGCTTAGTATGGGCAGGGGCTGGAAACACCATATATTTT.

There are a few counts of this clone. The V gene is TRBV3-1 (or the pseudogene TRBV3-2), the J gene TRBJ2-7; 8 bases are a match to TRBD2. Per germline, CDR1 LGHDT and CDR2 YNNKEL (reference sequence). After removal of 3 bases from V and 2 bases from J, the junction contained 9 bases not matched to a gene. CDR3 size: 16 residues. CDR3 amino acids: CASSHYGRADPYEQYF. DNA of the CDR3: TGTGCCAGCAGCCATTACGGGAGGGCCGACCCCTACGAGCAGTACTTC.

The V call is TRBV30, the J call TRBJ1-3; D is possibly TRBD1 (5 bases). This CDR3 spans 18 amino acids. Trimming shortened V by 1 base and J by 2 bases, and 21 bases separated the two germline ends. CDR1 is GTSNPN, CDR2 SVGIG, per germline (reference sequence). CDR3 nucleotide sequence: TGTGCCTGGAGTGCGGTTTACAGGACGACCGCCACTGGAAACACCATATATTTT. It encodes CAWSAVYRTTATGNTIYF.

The J gene is TRBJ2-7, the V gene TRBV18; no definite D call. Between the trimmed V and J ends, which lost 3 bases and 0 bases, there was a span of 9 bases. The CDR3 has 14 amino acids. CDR1 is KGHSH and CDR2 is LQKENI in the germline V gene. The CDR3 region has the DNA TGTGCCAGCTCACCGGCACGTTCCTCCTACGAGCAGTACTTC. This gives the protein CASSPARSSYEQYF.

This CDR3 reads CASSKPQTGTISGANVLTF. CDR3 coding DNA: TGTGCCAGCAGCAAACCTCAGACTGGAACAATCTCTGGGGCCAACGTCCTGACTTTC. V gene TRBV7-8 combines with J gene TRBJ2-6; D is uncertain. Looked up from germline, CDR1 is SGHVS and CDR2 is FQNEAQ. The CDR3 contains 19 residues. V was trimmed by 5 bases and J by 0 bases, leaving 20 bases between them.

This rearrangement joins TRBV3-1 (or the pseudogene TRBV3-2) to TRBJ1-6; the match to TRBD1 covers 8 bases. CDR3 size: 17 residues. The junction had 7 bases not matched to a gene; V was cut back by 4 bases and J by 2 bases. The germline V gene has CDR1 LGHDT and CDR2 YNNKEL (reference sequence). The CDR3 loop is CASSPGQGRTYNSPLHF. The DNA of the CDR3 is TGTGCCAGCAGCCCTGGACAGGGTCGGACCTATAATTCACCCCTCCACTTT.

The rearrangement joins TRBV27 to TRBJ2-5; 9 positions match TRBD2. Germline V gene lookup returns CDR1 MNHEY and CDR2 SMNVEV (reference sequence). The CDR3 sequence is 15 residues long. The ends lost 5 bases at V and 3 bases at J; junction bases unmatched: 7. Here the CDR3 DNA reads TGTGCCAGCAGTGTGACTAGCGGAACTGAAGAGACCCAGTACTTC. Protein sequence: CASSVTSGTEETQYF.

The chain joins TRBV5-1 to TRBJ2-3, with a possible D match to TRBD1 (5 bases). In germline, CDR1 is SGHRS, CDR2 YFSETQ. The CDR3 loop spans 14 amino acids. V lost 0 bases to trimming and J lost 5 bases, with 10 bases between them. In DNA, the CDR3 is TGCGCCAGCAGCTTGGAAAGTAGGGGAGATACGCAGTATTTT. It codes for CASSLESRGDTQYF.

V is TRBV7-2 and J is TRBJ2-7, with 14 bases identical to TRBD2. Trimming at V came to 5 bases and at J to 7 bases, leaving 13 bases not matched to a gene. Germline V gives CDR1 SGHTA, CDR2 FQGNSA. This CDR3 has 17 residues. The CDR3 DNA reads TGTGCCAGCAGCCCTTGGACTAGCGGGAGGTTCGCGGGGGAGCAGTACTTC. Translated: CASSPWTSGRFAGEQYF.

The chain links TRBV5-4 to TRBJ2-3; D is uncertain. Germline CDR1 reads SGHNT; CDR2 reads YYREEE (reference sequence). This CDR3 spans 15 amino acids. V dropped 0 bases and J dropped 0 bases, with 8 bases sitting between them. The CDR3 reads CASSLGAHSTDTQYF. The CDR3 DNA follows: TGTGCCAGCAGCTTGGGGGCGCACAGCACAGATACGCAGTATTTT.

This clone is a singleton in its sample. Different DNA sequences within this sample yield the same CDR3. The CDR3 loop reads CASSPRYTGELFF. CDR3 nucleotides: TGTGCCAGCAGCCCGAGGTACACCGGGGAGCTGTTTTTT. The chain couples TRBV9 to TRBJ2-2, with no clear D. CDR3 length equals 13 residues. CDR1 is SGDLS and CDR2 is YYNGEE in the germline V gene. Trimming pared 4 bases from V and 3 bases from J, leaving 7 bases between.

The chain uses TRBV3-1 (or the pseudogene TRBV3-2) and TRBJ2-6, with D unclear. In germline, CDR1 is LGHDT, CDR2 YNNKEL (reference sequence). CDR3 length equals 17 residues. The ends were cut back, 3 bases at V and 1 base at J, with 13 bases in the middle. This CDR3 reads CASSHHSLRSGANVLTF. CDR3 DNA sequence: TGTGCCAGCAGCCACCACAGTTTGCGTTCTGGGGCCAACGTCCTGACTTTC.